The next 22 T cell receptor beta chains were all read from a single sample in a study of blood T cell repertoires in COVID-19. Using immunoSEQ multiplex PCR, the repertoire was profiled, and TCRdb retains in-frame clones only, with some absent. This repertoire shows about 220,000 clones, roughly nine tenths found once; its top ten account for under 2%. Material for sequencing was peripheral blood. The receptors originated from a man aged 35 to 55 with active or convalescent COVID-19.

The chain has TRBV6-4 and TRBJ1-1, with TRBD1 matching 9 bases. This CDR3 comprises 18 residues. Germline CDR1 reads MRHNA; CDR2 reads SNTAGT. V gave up 0 bases and J gave up 0 bases; unmatched junction bases: 8. CDR3 residues: CASSDSWTGAHVNTEAFF. Written as DNA, the CDR3 is TGTGCCAGCAGTGACTCGTGGACAGGGGCCCATGTGAACACTGAAGCTTTCTTT.

This chain joins TRBV7-9 and TRBJ1-2, with 7 bases matching TRBD1. V lost 3 bases to trimming and J lost 8 bases; unmatched junction nucleotides: 6. This CDR3 comprises 13 residues. Germline CDR1 SEHNR, CDR2 FQNEAQ (reference sequence). The CDR3 nucleotides are TGTGCCAGCAGCTTGGGACAGCCGCTAGGCTACACCTTC. Its protein is CASSLGQPLGYTF. Supplemented by reference TRBV7-9 and TRBJ1-2, the full variable domain reads DTGVSQNPRHKITKRGQNVTFRCDPISEHNRLYWYRQTLGQGPEFLTYFQNEAQLEKSRLLSDRFSAERPKGSFSTLEIQRTEQGDSAMYLCASSLGQPLGYTFGSGTRLTVV.

V usage is TRBV27 and J usage is TRBJ1-1; D gene uncertain. Trimming left V 3 bases short and J 0 bases short, with 8 bases between. CDR3 length equals 14 residues. Germline-derived CDR1 and CDR2 are MNHEY and SMNVEV (reference sequence). The CDR3 region is CASSFRRMNTEAFF. CDR3 DNA: TGTGCCAGCAGTTTTCGGCGGATGAACACTGAAGCTTTCTTT.

The V call is TRBV3-1 (or the pseudogene TRBV3-2), the J call TRBJ1-1; TRBD1 is a possible D gene (6 bases). CDR1 is LGHDT and CDR2 is YNNKEL in the germline V gene (reference sequence). Trimming took off 0 bases at V and 5 bases at J, with 16 bases between the two ends. The CDR3 spans 16 residues. The CDR3 DNA is TGTGCCAGCAGCCAAGAGCGGGCGGGGGCGAGAACTGAAGCTTTCTTT. Translating it yields CASSQERAGARTEAFF.

The V gene is TRBV28, the J gene TRBJ1-2, with TRBD1 identical over 7 bases. The CDR3 has 13 residues. CDR1 and CDR2 from the germline V gene are MDHEN and SYDVKM. V lost 6 bases, J lost 8 bases, and 9 bases stayed unmatched. DNA of the CDR3: TGTGCCAGCAGCAGAGAGGGGGCTGGGGGCTACACCTTC. It is translated as CASSREGAGGYTF.

The chain couples TRBV29-1 to TRBJ1-1; no definite D call. The CDR3 extends over 13 amino acids. CDR1 and CDR2 from the germline V gene are SQVTM and ANQGSEA. The V end lost 0 bases, the J end lost 8 bases, and 13 bases lay between the germline ends. For the CDR3, the DNA is TGCAGCGTTGAAGATTTGGTCAGGCTAGAAGCTTTCTTT. Translated, it gives CSVEDLVRLEAFF.

The chain combines TRBV5-1 with TRBJ2-2, with D perhaps TRBD1 (6 bases). With 0 bases removed from V and 7 bases from J, the gap between germline ends came to 19 bases. From germline, CDR1 is SGHRS and CDR2 YFSETQ. CDR3 length: 17 residues. CDR3 in DNA: TGCGCCAGCAGCTTGGGCCCCACAGGGAGTGGCAGCGGGGAGCTGTTTTTT. As protein: CASSLGPTGSGSGELFF.

The J gene is TRBJ1-3, the V gene TRBV3-1 (or the pseudogene TRBV3-2), with 8 bases matching TRBD1. V gave up 5 bases and J gave up 11 bases; unmatched junction bases: 11. Germline V gene sequence: CDR1 LGHDT, CDR2 YNNKEL (reference sequence). The CDR3 runs to 14 residues. The CDR3 DNA follows: TGTGCCAGCAGCTATGACAGGGGCGCCCGTGCCATATATTTT. Translating it yields CASSYDRGARAIYF.

The chain recombines TRBV7-2 with TRBJ2-1; 13 bases map to TRBD2. This CDR3 is 15 amino acids long. Unmatched junction bases numbered 6, after V lost 5 bases and J lost 8 bases. Germline CDR1 reads SGHTA; CDR2 reads FQGNSA. The CDR3 DNA sequence: TGTGCCAGCAGCCCCCGGACTAGCGGGAGTCATGAGCAGTTCTTC. It codes for CASSPRTSGSHEQFF.

This chain connects TRBV28 to TRBJ2-1; D call uncertain. The V end was cut by 6 bases, the J end by 0 bases, with 9 bases between. Germline V CDR1 and CDR2: MDHEN, SYDVKM. The CDR3 consists of 14 residues. The DNA of the CDR3 is TGTGCCAGCAGGAAACCCAGCTCCTACAATGAGCAGTTCTTC. Translating it yields CASRKPSSYNEQFF.

The CDR3 region has the DNA TGTGCCAGTAGTCCCAGGGGGGACTATGGCTACACCTTC. Amino acid sequence: CASSPRGDYGYTF. The chain couples TRBV19 to TRBJ1-2, with 7 bases identical to TRBD1. CDR1 and CDR2 from the germline V gene are LNHDA and SQIVND (reference sequence). CDR3 length: 13 residues. The ends lost 5 bases at V and 3 bases at J; junction bases unmatched: 3.

This chain uses TRBV6-1 with TRBJ1-3; unclear D gene. Between the trimmed V and J ends, which lost 1 base and 3 bases, there was a span of 7 bases. Germline-derived CDR1 and CDR2 are MNHNS and SASEGT. CDR3 length: 14 amino acids. The CDR3 protein is CASSEGGDGNTIYF. The DNA of the CDR3 is TGTGCCAGCAGTGAAGGAGGAGATGGAAACACCATATATTTT.

The J gene is TRBJ1-4, the V gene TRBV28; possibly TRBD1 for D (6 bases). The CDR3 sequence is 16 residues long. Germline V gene data show CDR1 as MDHEN and CDR2 as SYDVKM. Trimming removed 5 bases from V and 8 bases from J, with 21 bases in between. The CDR3 DNA follows: TGTGCCAGCAGTAAGATGAGCGGGGGGCGACGAGAAAAACTGTTTTTT. Residues: CASSKMSGGRREKLFF.

The chain is built from TRBV9 and TRBJ2-1, with D maybe TRBD2 (6 bases). Trimming took 6 bases from V and 7 from J, leaving 20 bases between them. CDR1 SGDLS and CDR2 YYNGEE come from the germline V gene. The CDR3 is made up of 15 amino acids. The CDR3 protein is CASTNAGLAPNEQFF. CDR3 DNA: TGTGCCAGCACCAATGCTGGTCTAGCGCCAAATGAGCAGTTCTTC.

The chain combines TRBV7-9 with TRBJ2-2; perhaps TRBD1 as D (6 bases). Germline assignment: CDR1 SEHNR and CDR2 FQNEAQ (reference sequence). V was shortened by 7 bases and J by 4 bases, with 16 bases between the two germline ends. The CDR3 totals 15 residues. The CDR3 DNA reads TGTGCCAGCAACCAAGGACAGCAGGTCACCGGGGAGCTGTTTTTT. Residues: CASNQGQQVTGELFF.

The chain has TRBV24-1 and TRBJ2-1; 8 bases match TRBD1. Germline assignment: CDR1 KGHDR and CDR2 SFDVKD. CDR3 length: 16 residues. Losses at the gene ends were 7 bases for V and 0 bases for J; bases not matched to a gene: 7. The CDR3 protein is CATSPRTGSSYNEQFF. The CDR3 DNA follows: TGTGCCACCAGCCCGAGGACAGGGAGCTCCTACAATGAGCAGTTCTTC.

The chain combines TRBV28 with TRBJ1-2; D remains ambiguous. CDR3 length equals 14 residues. CDR1 and CDR2 from the germline V gene are MDHEN and SYDVKM. Between the trimmed V and J ends, which lost 0 bases and 0 bases, there was a span of 5 bases. The CDR3: CASSLWDSNYGYTF. CDR3 bases: TGTGCCAGCAGTTTATGGGACTCTAACTATGGCTACACCTTC.

The chain is built from TRBV7-8 and TRBJ2-1, with no clear D. The V gene lost 5 bases and the J gene lost 2 bases, with 13 bases spanning the gap. The CDR3 has 15 residues. Germline CDR1 is SGHVS and CDR2 is FQNEAQ. This chain's CDR3 is CASSLSETPYNEQFF. The DNA for the CDR3 is TGTGCCAGCAGCCTGTCGGAGACTCCCTACAATGAGCAGTTCTTC.

The CDR3 here is CASSELRFNQPQHF. For the CDR3, the DNA is TGTGCCAGCAGTGAATTACGGTTCAATCAGCCCCAGCATTTT. V and J are TRBV2 and TRBJ1-5; D is unclear. Germline V lookup: CDR1 SNHLY, CDR2 FYNNEI. Trimming took off 2 bases at V and 3 bases at J, with 8 bases between the two ends. The CDR3 consists of 14 residues. Looking up the rest from reference TRBV2 and TRBJ1-5 gives the full variable domain: EPEVTQTPSHQVTQMGQEVILRCVPISNHLYFYWYRQILGQKVEFLVSFYNNEISEKSEIFDDQFSVERPDGSNFTLKIRSTKLEDSAMYFCASSELRFNQPQHFGDGTRLSIL.

In this sample, this clone turned up a few times. The chain carries TRBV5-5 and TRBJ1-2; the D is unclear. The V end was cut by 2 bases, the J end by 0 bases, with 17 bases between. This CDR3 region has 17 residues. Germline CDR1 reads SGHKS; CDR2 reads YYEKEE (reference sequence). CDR3 region: CASSFRVDEGPNYGYTF. CDR3 coding DNA: TGTGCCAGCAGCTTCCGTGTGGATGAGGGCCCTAACTATGGCTACACCTTC.

The V call is TRBV19, the J call TRBJ2-7, with TRBD2 matching 7 bases. The trim removed 4 bases at V and 4 bases at J, leaving 7 bases unmatched. Germline V gene data show CDR1 as LNHDA and CDR2 as SQIVND (reference sequence). The CDR3 loop spans 14 amino acids. The CDR3 region is CASSKLARRYEQYF. The CDR3 coding sequence is TGTGCCAGTAGTAAACTAGCGAGGAGGTACGAGCAGTACTTC.

In this sample, this clone turned up a few times. This chain uses TRBV15 with TRBJ1-1; D unresolved. With 7 bases removed from V and 4 bases from J, the gap between germline ends came to 16 bases. The CDR3 loop spans 14 amino acids. Germline V CDR1 and CDR2: LNHNV, YYDKDF (reference sequence). CDR3 bases: TGTGCCACCATCCCCATCAGGTTCCCCACTGAAGCTTTCTTT. Protein sequence: CATIPIRFPTEAFF.